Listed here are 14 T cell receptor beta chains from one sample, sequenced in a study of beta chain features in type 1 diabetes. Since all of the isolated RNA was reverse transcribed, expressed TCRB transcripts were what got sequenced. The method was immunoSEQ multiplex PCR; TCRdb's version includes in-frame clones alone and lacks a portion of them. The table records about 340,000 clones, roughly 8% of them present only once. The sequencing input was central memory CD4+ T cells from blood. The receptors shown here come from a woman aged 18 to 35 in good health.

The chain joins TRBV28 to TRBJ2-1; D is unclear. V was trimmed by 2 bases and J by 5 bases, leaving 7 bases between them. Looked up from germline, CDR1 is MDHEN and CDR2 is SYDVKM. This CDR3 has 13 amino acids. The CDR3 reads CASSLPVHNEQFF. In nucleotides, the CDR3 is TGTGCCAGCAGTTTACCCGTCCACAATGAGCAGTTCTTC.

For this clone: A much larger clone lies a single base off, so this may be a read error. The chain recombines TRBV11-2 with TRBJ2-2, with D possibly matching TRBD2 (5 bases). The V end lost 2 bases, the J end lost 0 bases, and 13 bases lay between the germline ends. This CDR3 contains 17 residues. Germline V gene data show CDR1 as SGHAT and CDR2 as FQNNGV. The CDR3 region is CASSLRVRRANTGELFF. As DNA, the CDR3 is TGTGCCAGCAGCTTAAGGGTGAGGCGGGCGAACACCGGGGAGCTGTTTTTT.

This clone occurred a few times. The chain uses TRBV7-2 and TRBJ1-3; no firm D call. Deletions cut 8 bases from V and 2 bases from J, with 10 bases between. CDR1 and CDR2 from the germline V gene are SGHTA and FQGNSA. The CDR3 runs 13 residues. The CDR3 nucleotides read TGTGCCAGCTCCGAGGACCCTGGAAACACCATATATTTT. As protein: CASSEDPGNTIYF. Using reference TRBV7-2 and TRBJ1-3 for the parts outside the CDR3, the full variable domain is GAGVSQSPSNKVTEKGKDVELRCDPISGHTALYWYRQSLGQGLEFLIYFQGNSAPDKSGLPSDRFSAERTGGSVSTLTIQRTQQEDSAVYLCASSEDPGNTIYFGEGSWLTVV.

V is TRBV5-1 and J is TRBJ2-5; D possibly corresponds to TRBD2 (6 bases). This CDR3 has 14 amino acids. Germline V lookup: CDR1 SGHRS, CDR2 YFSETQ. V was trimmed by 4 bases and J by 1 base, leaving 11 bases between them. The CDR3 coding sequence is TGCGCCAGCAGCCCGTCTAGCGTCCAAGAGACCCAGTACTTC. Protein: CASSPSSVQETQYF. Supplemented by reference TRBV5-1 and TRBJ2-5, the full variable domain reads KAGVTQTPRYLIKTRGQQVTLSCSPISGHRSVSWYQQTPGQGLQFLFEYFSETQRNKGNFPGRFSGRQFSNSRSEMNVSTLELGDSALYLCASSPSSVQETQYFGPGTRLLVL.

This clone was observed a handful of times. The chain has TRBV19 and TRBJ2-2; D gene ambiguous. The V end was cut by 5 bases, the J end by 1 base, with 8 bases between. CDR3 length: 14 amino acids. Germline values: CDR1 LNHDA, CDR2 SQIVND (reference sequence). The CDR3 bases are TGTGCCAGTAGTCTCTGGAAGAACACCGGGGAGCTGTTTTTT. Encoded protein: CASSLWKNTGELFF.

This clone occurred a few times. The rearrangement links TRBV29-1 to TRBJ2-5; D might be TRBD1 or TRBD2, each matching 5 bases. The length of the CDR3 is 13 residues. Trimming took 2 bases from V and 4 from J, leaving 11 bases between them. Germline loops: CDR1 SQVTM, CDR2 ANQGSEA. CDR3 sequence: CSVERGRGETQYF. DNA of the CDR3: TGCAGCGTTGAACGGGGACGAGGAGAGACCCAGTACTTC.

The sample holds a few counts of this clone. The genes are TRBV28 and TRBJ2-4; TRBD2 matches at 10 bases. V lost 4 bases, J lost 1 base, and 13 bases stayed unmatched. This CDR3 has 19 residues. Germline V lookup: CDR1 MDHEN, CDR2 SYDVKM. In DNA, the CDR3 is TGTGCCAGCAGTTCTCCGGGACTAGCGTCAGTTGGGGCCAAAAACATTCAGTACTTC. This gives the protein CASSSPGLASVGAKNIQYF.

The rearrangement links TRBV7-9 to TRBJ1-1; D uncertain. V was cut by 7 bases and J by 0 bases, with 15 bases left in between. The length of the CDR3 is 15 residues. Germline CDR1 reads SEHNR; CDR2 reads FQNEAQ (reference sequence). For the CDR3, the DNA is TGTGCCAGCACGCTCGAAGGACGGTTGAACACTGAAGCTTTCTTT. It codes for CASTLEGRLNTEAFF.

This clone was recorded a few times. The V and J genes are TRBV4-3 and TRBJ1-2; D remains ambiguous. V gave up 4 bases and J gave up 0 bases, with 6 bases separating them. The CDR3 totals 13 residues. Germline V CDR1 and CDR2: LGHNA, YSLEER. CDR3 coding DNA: TGCGCCAGCAGCCCGGACTCTAACTATGGCTACACCTTC. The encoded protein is CASSPDSNYGYTF.

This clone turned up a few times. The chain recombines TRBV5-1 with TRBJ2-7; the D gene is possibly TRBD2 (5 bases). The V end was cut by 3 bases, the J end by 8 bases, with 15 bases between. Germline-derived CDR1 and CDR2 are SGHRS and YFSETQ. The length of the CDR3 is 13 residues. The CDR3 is CASSSSGELKQYF. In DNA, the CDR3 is TGCGCCAGCAGCTCCTCTGGGGAGTTGAAGCAGTACTTC.

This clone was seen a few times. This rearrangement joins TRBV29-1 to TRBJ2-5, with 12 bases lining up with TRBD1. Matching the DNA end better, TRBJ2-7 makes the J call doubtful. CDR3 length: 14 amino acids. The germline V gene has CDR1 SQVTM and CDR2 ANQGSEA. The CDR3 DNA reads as TGCAGCGTTGATTCTGGGACAGGGGGCTTCGAGCAGTACTTC. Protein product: CSVDSGTGGFEQYF.

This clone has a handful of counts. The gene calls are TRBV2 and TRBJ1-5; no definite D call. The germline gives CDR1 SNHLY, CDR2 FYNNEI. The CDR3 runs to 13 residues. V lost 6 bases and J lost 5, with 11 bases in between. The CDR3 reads CASRVRQDQPQHF. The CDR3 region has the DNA TGTGCCAGCAGAGTACGGCAGGATCAGCCCCAGCATTTT.

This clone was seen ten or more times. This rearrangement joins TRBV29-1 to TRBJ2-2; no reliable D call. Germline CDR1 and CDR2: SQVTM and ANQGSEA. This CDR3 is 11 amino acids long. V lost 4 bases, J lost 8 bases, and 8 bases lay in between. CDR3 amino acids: CSVVRSGELFF. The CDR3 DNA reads TGCAGCGTTGTTCGGTCAGGGGAGCTGTTTTTT.

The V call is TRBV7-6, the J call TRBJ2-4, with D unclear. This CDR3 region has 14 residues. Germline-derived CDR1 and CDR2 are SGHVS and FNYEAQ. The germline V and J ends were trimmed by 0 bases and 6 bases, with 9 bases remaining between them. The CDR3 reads CASSLAPSGNIQYF. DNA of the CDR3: TGTGCCAGCAGCTTAGCCCCTTCGGGAAACATTCAGTACTTC. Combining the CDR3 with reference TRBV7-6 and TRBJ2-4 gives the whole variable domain GAGVSQSPRYKVTKRGQDVALRCDPISGHVSLYWYRQALGQGPEFLTYFNYEAQQDKSGLPNDRFSAERPEGSISTLTIQRTEQRDSAMYRCASSLAPSGNIQYFGAGTRLSVL.